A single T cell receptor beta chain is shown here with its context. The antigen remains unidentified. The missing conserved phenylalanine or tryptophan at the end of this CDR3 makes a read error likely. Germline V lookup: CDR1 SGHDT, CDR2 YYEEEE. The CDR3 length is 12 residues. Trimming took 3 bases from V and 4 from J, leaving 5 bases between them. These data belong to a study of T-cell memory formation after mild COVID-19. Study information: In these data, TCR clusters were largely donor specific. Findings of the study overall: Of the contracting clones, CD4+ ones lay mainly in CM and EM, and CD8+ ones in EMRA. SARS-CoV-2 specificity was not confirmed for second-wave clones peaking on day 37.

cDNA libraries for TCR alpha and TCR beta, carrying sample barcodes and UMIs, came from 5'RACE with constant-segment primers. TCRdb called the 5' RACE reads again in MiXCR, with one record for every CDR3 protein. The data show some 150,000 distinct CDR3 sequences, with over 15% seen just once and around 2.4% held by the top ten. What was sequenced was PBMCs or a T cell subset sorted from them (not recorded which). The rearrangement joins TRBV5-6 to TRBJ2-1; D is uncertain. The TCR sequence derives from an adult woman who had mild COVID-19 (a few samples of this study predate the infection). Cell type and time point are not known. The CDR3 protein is CASSYDYNEQFL. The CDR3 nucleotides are TGTGCCAGCAGCTACGATTACAATGAGCAGTTCTTA.